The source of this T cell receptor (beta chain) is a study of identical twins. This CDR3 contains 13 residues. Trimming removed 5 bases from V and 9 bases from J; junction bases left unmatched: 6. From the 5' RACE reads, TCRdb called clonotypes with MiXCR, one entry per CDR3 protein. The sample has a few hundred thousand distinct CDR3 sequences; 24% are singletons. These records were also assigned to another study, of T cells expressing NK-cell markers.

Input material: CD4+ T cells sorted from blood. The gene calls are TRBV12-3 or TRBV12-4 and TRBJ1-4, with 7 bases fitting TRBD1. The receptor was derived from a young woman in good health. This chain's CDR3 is CASSPRQGQKLFF. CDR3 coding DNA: TGTGCCAGCAGTCCAAGACAGGGTCAAAAACTGTTTTTT.